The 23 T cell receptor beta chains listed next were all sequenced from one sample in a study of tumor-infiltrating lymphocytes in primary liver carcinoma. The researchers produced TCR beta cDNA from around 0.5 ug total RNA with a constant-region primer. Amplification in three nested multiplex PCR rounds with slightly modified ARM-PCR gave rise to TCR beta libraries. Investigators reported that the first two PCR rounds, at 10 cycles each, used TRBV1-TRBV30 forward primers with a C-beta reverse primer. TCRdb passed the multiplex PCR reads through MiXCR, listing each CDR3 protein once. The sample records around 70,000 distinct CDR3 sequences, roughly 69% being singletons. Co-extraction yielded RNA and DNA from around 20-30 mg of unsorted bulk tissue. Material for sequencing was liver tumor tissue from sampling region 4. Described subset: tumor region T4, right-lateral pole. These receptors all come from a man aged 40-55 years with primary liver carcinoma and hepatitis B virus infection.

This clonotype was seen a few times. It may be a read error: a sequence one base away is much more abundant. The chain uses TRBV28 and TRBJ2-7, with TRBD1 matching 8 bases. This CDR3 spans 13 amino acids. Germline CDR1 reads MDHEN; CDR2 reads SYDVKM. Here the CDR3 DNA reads TGTGCCAGTAACGGACAGGGAGACTACGAGCAGCACTTC. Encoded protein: CASNGQGDYEQHF.

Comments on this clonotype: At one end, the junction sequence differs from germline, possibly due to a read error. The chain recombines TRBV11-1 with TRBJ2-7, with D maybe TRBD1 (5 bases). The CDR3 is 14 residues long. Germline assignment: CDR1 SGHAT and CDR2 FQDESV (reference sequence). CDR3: CANSPSQGSYEEYF. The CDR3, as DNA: TGTGCCAACAGCCCCTCCCAGGGTTCATACGAGGAGTACTTC.

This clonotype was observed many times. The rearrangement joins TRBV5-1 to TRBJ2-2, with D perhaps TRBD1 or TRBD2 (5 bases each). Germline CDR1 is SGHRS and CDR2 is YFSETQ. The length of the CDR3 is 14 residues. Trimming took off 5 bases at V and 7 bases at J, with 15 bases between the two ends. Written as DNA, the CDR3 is TGCGCCAGCAGTGGGGGAGCCCTCCACGGGGAGCTGTTTTTT. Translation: CASSGGALHGELFF.

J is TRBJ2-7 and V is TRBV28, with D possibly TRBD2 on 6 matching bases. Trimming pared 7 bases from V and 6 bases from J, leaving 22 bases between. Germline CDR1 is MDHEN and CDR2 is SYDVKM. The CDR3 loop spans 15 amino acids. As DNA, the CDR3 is TGTGCCAGCACCTCGCCCCCCCCCGGGGGAGGCGAGCAGTACTTC. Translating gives CASTSPPPGGGEQYF.

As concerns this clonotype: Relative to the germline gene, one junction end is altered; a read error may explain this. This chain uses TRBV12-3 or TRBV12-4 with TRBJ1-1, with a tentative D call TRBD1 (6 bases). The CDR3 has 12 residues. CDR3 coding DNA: TGTGCCGGCAGCACAGGGAGCACTGAAGCTTTCTTT. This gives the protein CAGSTGSTEAFF.

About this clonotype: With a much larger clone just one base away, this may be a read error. The CDR3 sequence: CASSSRETKYF. CDR3 sequence (DNA): TGTGCCAGCAGCTCAAGGGAGACCAAGTACTTC. The chain uses TRBV7-9 and TRBJ2-5; a possible D gene is TRBD2 (5 bases). Germline V gene data show CDR1 as SEHNR and CDR2 as FQNEAQ (reference sequence). The length of the CDR3 is 11 residues.

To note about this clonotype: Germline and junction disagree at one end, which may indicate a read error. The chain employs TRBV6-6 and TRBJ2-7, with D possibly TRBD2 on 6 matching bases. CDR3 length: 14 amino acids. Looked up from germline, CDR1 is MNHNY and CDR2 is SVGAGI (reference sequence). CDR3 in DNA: TGTGCCAGCAGTTATACACTAGCTGGTGGTGAGCAGTGCTTC. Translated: CASSYTLAGGEQCF.

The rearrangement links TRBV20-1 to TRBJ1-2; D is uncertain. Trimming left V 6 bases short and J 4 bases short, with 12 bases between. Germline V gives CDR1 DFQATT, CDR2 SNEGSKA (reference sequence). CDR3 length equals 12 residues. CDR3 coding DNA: TGCAGTGCCCTATGGGTCACCTATGGCTACACCTTC. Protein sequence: CSALWVTYGYTF.

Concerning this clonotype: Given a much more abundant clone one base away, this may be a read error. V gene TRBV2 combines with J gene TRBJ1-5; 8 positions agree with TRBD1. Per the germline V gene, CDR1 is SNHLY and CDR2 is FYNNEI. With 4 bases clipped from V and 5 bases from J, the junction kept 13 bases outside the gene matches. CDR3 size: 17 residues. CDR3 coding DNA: TGTGCCAGCAGTGGGCACCGGGGGACAGGCCCCTATCAGCCCCAGCATTTT. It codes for CASSGHRGTGPYQPQHF.

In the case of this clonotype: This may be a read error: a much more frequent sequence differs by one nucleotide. The CDR3 is CASSEVEETQYF. CDR3 nucleotide sequence: TGTGCCAGCAGTGAAGTAGAAGAGACCCAGTACTTC. The rearrangement joins TRBV2 to TRBJ2-5, with D unresolved. Germline V gene lookup returns CDR1 SNHLY and CDR2 FYNNEI. This CDR3 is built from 12 residues. Trimming removed 1 base at V and 3 bases at J, with 3 bases between.

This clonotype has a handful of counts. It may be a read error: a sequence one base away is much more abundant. The CDR3 loop reads CASSLSGGNQPQHF. The CDR3 DNA reads TGCGCCAGCAGCTTGAGTGGGGGCAATCAGCCCCAGCATTTT. The V call is TRBV5-1, the J call TRBJ1-5; no clear D. Germline assignment: CDR1 SGHRS and CDR2 YFSETQ. V shed 1 base and J shed 2 bases, with 7 bases lying between them. The CDR3 is made up of 14 amino acids. Filled out from reference TRBV5-1 and TRBJ1-5, the complete variable domain reads KAGVTQTPRYLIKTRGQQVTLSCSPISGHRSVSWYQQTPGQGLQFLFEYFSETQRNKGNFPGRFSGRQFSNSRSEMNVSTLELGDSALYLCASSLSGGNQPQHFGDGTRLSIL.

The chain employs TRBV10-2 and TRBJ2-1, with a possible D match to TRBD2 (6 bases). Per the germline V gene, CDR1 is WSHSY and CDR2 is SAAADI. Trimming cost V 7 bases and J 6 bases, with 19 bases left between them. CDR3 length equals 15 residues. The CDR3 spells CASTIMGGGLNEQFF. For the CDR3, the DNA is TGCGCCAGCACTATAATGGGAGGAGGTCTCAATGAGCAGTTCTTC.

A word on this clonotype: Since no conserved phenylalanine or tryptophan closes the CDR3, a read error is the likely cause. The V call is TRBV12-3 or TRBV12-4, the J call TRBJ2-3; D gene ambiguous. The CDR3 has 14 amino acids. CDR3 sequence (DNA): TGTTCCAGTAGTTTCCGGATTAGAACAGATACGCAGTATTCT. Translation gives CSSSFRIRTDTQYS.

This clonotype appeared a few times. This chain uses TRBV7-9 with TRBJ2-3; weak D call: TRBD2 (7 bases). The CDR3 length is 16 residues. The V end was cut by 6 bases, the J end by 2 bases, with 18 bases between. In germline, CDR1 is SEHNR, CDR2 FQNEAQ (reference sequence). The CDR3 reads CASSPQGRGNTDTQYF. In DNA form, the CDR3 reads TGTGCCAGCAGTCCGCAGGGGAGGGGTAACACAGATACGCAGTATTTT. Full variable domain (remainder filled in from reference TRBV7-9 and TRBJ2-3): DTGVSQNPRHKITKRGQNVTFRCDPISEHNRLYWYRQTLGQGPEFLTYFQNEAQLEKSRLLSDRFSAERPKGSFSTLEIQRTEQGDSAMYLCASSPQGRGNTDTQYFGPGTRLTVL.

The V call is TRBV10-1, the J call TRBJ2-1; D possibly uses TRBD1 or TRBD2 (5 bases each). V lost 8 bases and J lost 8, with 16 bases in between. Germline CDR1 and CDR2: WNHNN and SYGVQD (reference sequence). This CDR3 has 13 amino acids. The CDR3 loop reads CASSRDGSYEQFF. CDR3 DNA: TGCGCCAGCTCCCGGGACGGGTCCTATGAGCAGTTCTTC.

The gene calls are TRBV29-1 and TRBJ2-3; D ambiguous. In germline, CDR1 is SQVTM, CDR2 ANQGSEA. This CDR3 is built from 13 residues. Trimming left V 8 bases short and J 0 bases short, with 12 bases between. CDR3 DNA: TGCAGCCTGTGTCCTGGGAGCACAGATACGCAGTATTTT. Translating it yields CSLCPGSTDTQYF.

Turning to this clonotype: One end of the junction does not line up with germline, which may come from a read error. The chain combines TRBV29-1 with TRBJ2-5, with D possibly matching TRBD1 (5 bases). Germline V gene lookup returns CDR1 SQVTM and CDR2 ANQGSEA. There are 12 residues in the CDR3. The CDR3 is CSVEGQGETQCF. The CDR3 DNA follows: TGCAGCGTTGAAGGGCAGGGTGAGACTCAGTGCTTC.

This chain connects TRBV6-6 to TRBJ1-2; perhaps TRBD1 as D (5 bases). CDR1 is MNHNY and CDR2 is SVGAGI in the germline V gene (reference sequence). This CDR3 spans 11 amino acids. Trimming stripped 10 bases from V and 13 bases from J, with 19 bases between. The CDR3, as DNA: TGTGCCAACAGGTACTCGAGTGAGCTCACCTTC. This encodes CANRYSSELTF.

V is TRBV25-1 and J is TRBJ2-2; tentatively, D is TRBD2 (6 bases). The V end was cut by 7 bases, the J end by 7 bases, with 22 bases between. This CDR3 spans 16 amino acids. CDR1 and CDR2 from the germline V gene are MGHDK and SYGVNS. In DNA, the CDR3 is TGTGCCAGCACCAGCAACCGACTAGGGAGCATCGGGGAGCTGTTTTTT. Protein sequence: CASTSNRLGSIGELFF.

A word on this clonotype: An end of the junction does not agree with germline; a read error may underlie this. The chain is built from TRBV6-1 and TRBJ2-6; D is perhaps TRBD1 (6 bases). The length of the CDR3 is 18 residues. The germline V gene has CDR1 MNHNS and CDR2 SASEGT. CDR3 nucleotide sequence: TGTGCCGGCAGTGAAGCTAGGACAGAGTGGTCTGGGGCCAACGTCCTGACTTTC. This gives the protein CAGSEARTEWSGANVLTF.

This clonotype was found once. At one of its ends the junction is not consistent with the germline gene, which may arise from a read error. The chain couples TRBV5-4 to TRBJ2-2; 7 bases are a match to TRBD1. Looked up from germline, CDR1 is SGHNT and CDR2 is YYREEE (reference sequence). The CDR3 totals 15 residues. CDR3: CTSSLRQGNTGELFF. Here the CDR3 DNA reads TGTACCAGCAGCTTGAGACAGGGGAACACCGGGGAGCTGTTTTTT.

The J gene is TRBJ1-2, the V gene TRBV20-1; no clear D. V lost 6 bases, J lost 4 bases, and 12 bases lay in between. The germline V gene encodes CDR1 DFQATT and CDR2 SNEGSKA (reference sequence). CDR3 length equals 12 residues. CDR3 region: CSAHGGIYGYTF. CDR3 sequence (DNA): TGCAGTGCCCACGGCGGTATCTATGGCTACACCTTC.

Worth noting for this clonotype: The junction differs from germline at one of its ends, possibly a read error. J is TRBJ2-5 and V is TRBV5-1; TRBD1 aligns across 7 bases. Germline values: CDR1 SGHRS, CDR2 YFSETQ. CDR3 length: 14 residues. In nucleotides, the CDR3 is TGCGCCAGCAGCATAGGGGGCTTAGGGGAGAACCAGTACTTC. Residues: CASSIGGLGENQYF.